The clone carrying this T cell receptor beta chain showed up just a few times. Its antigen is as yet unknown. The record originates from a study of response to subunit inactivated influenza vaccine. Whole-study results and caveats: Only a handful of new T cells, the authors suggested, are recruited with each seasonal influenza vaccination.

Trimming shortened V by 2 bases and J by 3 bases, and 11 bases separated the two germline ends. This CDR3 has 14 residues. Via MiXCR, TCRdb re-called the RT-PCR reads, giving one row per CDR3 protein. The table shows over 450,000 distinct CDR3 sequences, with around 13% occurring only once. This TCR was recovered from a man aged 50-59 years who received an inactivated influenza vaccine. The J gene is TRBJ2-7, the V gene TRBV12-3 or TRBV12-4; possibly TRBD2 for D (6 bases). The specimen comprised PBMCs from blood, sampled roughly 47 days after vaccination. This CDR3 reads CASSLIGGVYEQYF. In nucleotides, the CDR3 is TGTGCCAGCAGTTTAATCGGGGGAGTCTACGAGCAGTACTTC.